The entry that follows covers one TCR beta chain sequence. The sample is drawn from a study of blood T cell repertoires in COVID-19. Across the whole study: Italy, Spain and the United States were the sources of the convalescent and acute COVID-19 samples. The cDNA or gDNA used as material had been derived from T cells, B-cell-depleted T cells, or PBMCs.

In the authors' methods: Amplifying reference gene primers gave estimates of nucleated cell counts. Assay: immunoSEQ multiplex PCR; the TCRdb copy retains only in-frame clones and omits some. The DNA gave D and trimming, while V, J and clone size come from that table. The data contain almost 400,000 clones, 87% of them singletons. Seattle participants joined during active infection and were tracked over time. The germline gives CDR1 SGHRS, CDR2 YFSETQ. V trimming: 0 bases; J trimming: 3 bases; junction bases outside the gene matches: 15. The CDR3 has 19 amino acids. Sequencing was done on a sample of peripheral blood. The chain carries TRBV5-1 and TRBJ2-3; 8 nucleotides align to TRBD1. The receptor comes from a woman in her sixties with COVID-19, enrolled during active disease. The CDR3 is CASSLAIRHGRGLTDTQYF. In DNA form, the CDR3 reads TGCGCCAGCAGCTTGGCCATTCGCCACGGCAGGGGGCTTACAGATACGCAGTATTTT.